This T cell receptor (beta chain) was sequenced for a study of chemoradiotherapy in HPV16-positive cancers. Study context: A couple of HPV16-positive patients' cells yielded candidate HPV-specific clones and common motifs. Findings and caveats of the study: Better recurrence-free survival went with HPV-responsive T-cell expansion in HPV16-positive patients.

About this clone: Its antigen remains unidentified.

Looked up from germline, CDR1 is LNHNV and CDR2 is YYDKDF (reference sequence). This CDR3 is built from 17 residues. Trimming stripped 2 bases from V and 9 bases from J, with 23 bases between. Clones were read by immunoSEQ multiplex PCR, and TCRdb kept only the in-frame ones, dropping some. This sample has approximately 1,100 clones, with approximately 83% found just once. The chain uses TRBV15 and TRBJ2-1, with a tentative D call TRBD2 (6 bases). Sequenced here: tumor tissue, sampled from a patient who underwent chemoradiotherapy. This receptor was taken from a human donor with HPV-associated anogenital cancer. CDR3 in DNA: TGTGCCACCAGCAGACGGGGTACGGGTCGAATGGGGGGTGAGCAGTTCTTC. It codes for CATSRRGTGRMGGEQFF.